The 13 T cell receptor beta chains listed next were all sequenced from one sample in a study of CXCR3-negative and CXCR3-positive naive CD8 T cells. All TRB cDNA libraries came from 5' RACE performed with UMI labels. TCRdb reprocessed the 5' RACE reads; each CDR3 protein has one entry and no DNA is given. The sample includes 100,000 to 150,000 distinct CDR3 sequences. Sequenced input: naive CXCR3- CD8+ T cells from blood. As for subset: CD45RO-CCR7+CD27+CD95- naive CD8+ T cells lacking CXCR3 (TNR3-). The receptors derive from a human donor in good health. Some clones in this sample may be carry-over from other donors' samples.

V gene TRBV15 combines with J gene TRBJ2-2; TCRdb returns TRBD1, unconfirmable since there is no DNA. Germline CDR1 is LNHNV and CDR2 is YYDKDF (reference sequence). The CDR3 length is 16 residues. CDR3: CATSSSGQMNTGELFF.

The V call is TRBV20-1, the J call TRBJ2-3; the TCRdb D gene call, TRBD2, has no DNA to confirm it. The CDR3 loop spans 14 amino acids. Germline lookup yields CDR1 DFQATT and CDR2 SNEGSKA (reference sequence). The CDR3 loop reads CSARPGLVMDTQYF.

The genes are TRBV10-2 and TRBJ2-4; absent DNA, TCRdb's TRBD1 call cannot be checked. This CDR3 has 13 residues. Germline loops: CDR1 WSHSY, CDR2 SAAADI. CDR3 sequence: CASSGLTGVEQYF.

The gene calls are TRBV9 and TRBJ2-1; TCRdb lists TRBD1, though no DNA is available to test this call. The germline gives CDR1 SGDLS, CDR2 YYNGEE. The CDR3 extends over 14 amino acids. Here the CDR3 reads CASSVAGTYNEQFF.

The chain uses TRBV2 and TRBJ2-1; no DNA is available, so the TRBD2 call from TCRdb remains unchecked. The CDR3 has 16 residues. The V gene's germline CDR1 is SNHLY and CDR2 FYNNEI. CDR3 sequence: CASDGGGGRRVDEQFF.

The chain links TRBV5-5 to TRBJ1-6; TCRdb names TRBD1, which stays unverified in the absence of DNA. This CDR3 has 19 residues. Germline lookup yields CDR1 SGHKS and CDR2 YYEKEE (reference sequence). The CDR3 loop is CASSLGDPGSYSYNSPLHF.

CDR3 sequence reads: CASSLSLDRGLTGELFF. The rearrangement links TRBV27 to TRBJ2-2; TCRdb proposes TRBD1, but this gene call is untestable without DNA. There are 17 residues in the CDR3. CDR1 MNHEY and CDR2 SMNVEV come from the germline V gene (reference sequence).

This chain connects TRBV7-9 to TRBJ2-5. The CDR3 sequence is 15 residues long. Germline V gives CDR1 SEHNR, CDR2 FQNEAQ (reference sequence). This CDR3 reads CASSLFRFGEETQYF.

This chain joins TRBV9 and TRBJ2-7; TCRdb's D call of TRBD1 is untestable without DNA. Germline CDR1 is SGDLS and CDR2 is YYNGEE. This CDR3 has 17 residues. The CDR3 reads CASSGEGGLTAQYEQYF.

The chain carries TRBV7-2 and TRBJ1-2; TCRdb indicates TRBD1, and absent DNA this call remains unverified. This CDR3 spans 14 amino acids. The germline V gene encodes CDR1 SGHTA and CDR2 FQGNSA. CDR3 loop: CASSSDRQGYGYTF.

The chain uses TRBV21-1 and TRBJ2-7; the TCRdb D gene call, TRBD2, has no DNA to confirm it. TRBV21-1 counts as a pseudogene. The CDR3 is made up of 15 amino acids. This CDR3 reads CASSNRADDSYEQYF.

CDR3 amino acids: CASSEYTDTQYF. The V and J genes are TRBV9 and TRBJ2-3. Germline lookup yields CDR1 SGDLS and CDR2 YYNGEE. The CDR3 is made up of 12 amino acids.

V usage is TRBV29-1 and J usage is TRBJ1-1; TCRdb's D call of TRBD1 is untestable without DNA. Germline CDR1 and CDR2: SQVTM and ANQGSEA. The CDR3 consists of 14 residues. The CDR3 sequence is CSAGGDRGDTEAFF.